This record covers a single TCR beta chain. Original handling: Amplification with reference gene primers provided the estimates of nucleated cell counts. Here immunoSEQ multiplex PCR was the method, and the copy in TCRdb shows in-frame clones only, minus some. V and J calls and clone size are those listed in that table; D and trimming were worked out from the DNA. The table records 150,000 to 200,000 clones, approximately 83% of them present only once. This specimen belongs to a study of blood T cell repertoires in COVID-19. At the level of the study: Some COVID-19 samples were acute and others convalescent; all came from the United States, Italy and Spain. The cDNA or gDNA used as material had been derived from T cells, B-cell-depleted T cells, or PBMCs.

Looked up from germline, CDR1 is MNHEY and CDR2 is SMNVEV (reference sequence). The CDR3 is 13 residues long. Trimming took 4 bases from V and 5 from J, leaving 11 bases between them. The source material was peripheral blood. This TCR derives from a man in his sixties with acute or convalescent COVID-19. The chain joins TRBV27 to TRBJ2-5, with a tentative D call TRBD2 (5 bases). The CDR3: CASSYAGGETQYF. The CDR3 DNA follows: TGTGCCAGCAGTTATGCGGGCGGTGAGACCCAGTACTTC.